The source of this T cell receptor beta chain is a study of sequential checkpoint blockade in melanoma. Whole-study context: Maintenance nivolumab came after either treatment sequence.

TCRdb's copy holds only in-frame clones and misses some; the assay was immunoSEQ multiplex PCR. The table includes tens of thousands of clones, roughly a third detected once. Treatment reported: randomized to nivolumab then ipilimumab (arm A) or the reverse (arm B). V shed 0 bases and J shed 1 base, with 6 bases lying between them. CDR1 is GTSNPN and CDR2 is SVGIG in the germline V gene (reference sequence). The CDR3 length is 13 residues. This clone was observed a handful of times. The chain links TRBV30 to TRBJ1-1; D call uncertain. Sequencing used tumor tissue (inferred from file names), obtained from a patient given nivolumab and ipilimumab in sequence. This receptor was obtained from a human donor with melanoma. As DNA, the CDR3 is TGTGCCTGGAGTGTGACCACGAACACTGAAGCTTTCTTT. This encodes CAWSVTTNTEAFF.